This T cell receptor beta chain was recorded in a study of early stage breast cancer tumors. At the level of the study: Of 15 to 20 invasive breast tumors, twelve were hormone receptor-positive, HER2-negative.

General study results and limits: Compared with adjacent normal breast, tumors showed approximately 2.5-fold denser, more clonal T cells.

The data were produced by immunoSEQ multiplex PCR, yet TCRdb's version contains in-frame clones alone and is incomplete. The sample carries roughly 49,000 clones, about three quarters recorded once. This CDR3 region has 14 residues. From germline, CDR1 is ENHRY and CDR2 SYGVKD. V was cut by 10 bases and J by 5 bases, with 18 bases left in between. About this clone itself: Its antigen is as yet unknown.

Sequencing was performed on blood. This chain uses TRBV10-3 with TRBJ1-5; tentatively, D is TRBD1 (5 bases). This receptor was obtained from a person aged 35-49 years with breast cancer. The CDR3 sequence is CATKNGGMDQPQHF. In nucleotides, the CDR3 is TGTGCCACCAAGAATGGGGGGATGGATCAGCCCCAGCATTTT.